What follows are 7 T cell receptor beta chains derived from one specimen sequenced in a study of blood T cell repertoires in COVID-19. TCRdb's table, derived via immunoSEQ multiplex PCR, lists solely in-frame clones and lacks some. The data show tens of thousands of clones, with 80% to 90% seen just once and around 5% held by the top ten. Sequencing was done on a sample of peripheral blood. The receptors here all came from a middle-aged man with active COVID-19.

The V gene is TRBV5-1, the J gene TRBJ2-2; 10 bases agree with TRBD2. This CDR3 contains 17 residues. The germline CDR1 and CDR2 sequences are SGHRS and YFSETQ. V trimming: 4 bases; J trimming: 0 bases; junction bases outside the gene matches: 6. The CDR3 loop is CASSVLAGKPNTGELFF. In DNA, the CDR3 is TGCGCCAGCAGCGTACTAGCGGGAAAGCCGAACACCGGGGAGCTGTTTTTT.

The gene calls are TRBV19 and TRBJ2-1, with 7 bases identical to TRBD2. CDR1 is LNHDA and CDR2 is SQIVND in the germline V gene (reference sequence). V was pared by 6 bases and J by 9 bases, with 14 bases of the junction left unmatched. There are 15 residues in the CDR3. The CDR3 coding sequence is TGTGCCAGTAGATATTCTAGCGGCCATACCGGTGAGCAGTTCTTC. Translated: CASRYSSGHTGEQFF.

The chain is built from TRBV18 and TRBJ2-7, with 8 bases that match TRBD1. Looked up from germline, CDR1 is KGHSH and CDR2 is LQKENI. The CDR3 consists of 14 residues. V lost 6 bases to trimming and J lost 4 bases; unmatched junction nucleotides: 8. The CDR3 protein is CASSAGQAFYEQYF. As DNA, the CDR3 is TGTGCCAGCTCCGCGGGACAGGCGTTTTACGAGCAGTACTTC.

The V and J genes are TRBV5-1 and TRBJ2-7, with D possibly TRBD2 on 6 matching bases. This CDR3 is 15 amino acids long. Trimming stripped 4 bases from V and 4 bases from J, with 18 bases between. Germline-derived CDR1 and CDR2 are SGHRS and YFSETQ. The CDR3 spells CASSDIGGAAYEQYF. CDR3 sequence (DNA): TGCGCCAGCAGCGATATAGGCGGGGCTGCATACGAGCAGTACTTC.

V and J are TRBV11-2 and TRBJ1-2; tentative D call: TRBD1 (6 bases). Germline V gene lookup returns CDR1 SGHAT and CDR2 FQNNGV. Trimming pared 1 base from V and 1 base from J, leaving 10 bases between. CDR3 length equals 15 residues. The CDR3 here is CASSLVQGSNYGYTF. The CDR3 DNA sequence: TGTGCCAGCAGCTTAGTGCAGGGGAGTAACTATGGCTACACCTTC.

The gene calls are TRBV18 and TRBJ2-7; D is perhaps TRBD1 (6 bases). Germline V gives CDR1 KGHSH, CDR2 LQKENI. Trimming took off 2 bases at V and 1 base at J, with 9 bases between the two ends. The CDR3 loop spans 14 amino acids. CDR3 coding DNA: TGTGCCAGCTCACCAGGGGGCCCGTCCTACGAGCAGTACTTC. Residues: CASSPGGPSYEQYF. Full variable domain (outside the CDR3, taken from reference TRBV18 and TRBJ2-7): NAGVMQNPRHLVRRRGQEARLRCSPMKGHSHVYWYRQLPEEGLKFMVYLQKENIIDESGMPKERFSAEFPKEGPSILRIQQVVRGDSAAYFCASSPGGPSYEQYFGPGTRLTVT.

The genes are TRBV7-2 and TRBJ2-1; D is possibly TRBD2 (6 bases). This CDR3 has 15 amino acids. Trimming took 5 bases from V and 4 from J, leaving 15 bases between them. Germline CDR1 and CDR2: SGHTA and FQGNSA. The DNA for the CDR3 is TGTGCCAGCAGCCTAGACGGGGGTCTGTACAATGAGCAGTTCTTC. It yields the protein CASSLDGGLYNEQFF.